This T cell receptor beta chain was obtained from a study of OX40 agonist ivuxolimab in advanced cancers. Study summary: Ivuxolimab, an antibody acting as an agonist of OX40 (CD134), was used to treat patients. Study-level points and caveats: Compared with CD4+, CD8+ T cells on average had more expanded clones.

In germline, CDR1 is LGHNA, CDR2 YSLEER. The V gene end was trimmed by 0 bases and the J gene end by 5 bases; junction bases not matched to a gene: 6. The CDR3 totals 15 residues. Repertoires were generated with immunoSEQ multiplex PCR, while TCRdb's copy carries only in-frame clones and drops some. Here the sample spans about 40,000 clones, 82% being singletons. For this clone: What it binds is not known.

The starting material was CD4+ or CD8+ T cells sorted from blood, obtained in a trial of the OX40 agonist ivuxolimab. V and J are TRBV4-3 and TRBJ1-1; the match to TRBD1 covers 7 bases. The receptor comes from an adult with an advanced solid tumor such as melanoma, head and neck, liver or kidney cancer. The CDR3 loop is CASSQDTTGWTEAFF. CDR3 coding DNA: TGCGCCAGCAGCCAAGATACGACAGGGTGGACTGAAGCTTTCTTT.